Following are 19 T cell receptor beta chains from one sample sequenced in a study of early stage breast cancer tumors. Assay: immunoSEQ multiplex PCR; the TCRdb copy retains only in-frame clones and omits some. This table holds some 11,000 clones, around 72% found once. The sequenced sample consisted of breast tumor tissue. The receptor source for this set is a person aged 35-50 years with breast cancer.

CDR3 coding DNA: TGTGCCAGCAGCTTGGGGCGCGGGACAGGGGCGGATGAGCAGTTCTTC. Encoded protein: CASSLGRGTGADEQFF. This chain uses TRBV11-2 with TRBJ2-1; 10 bases are a match to TRBD1. There are 16 residues in the CDR3. The V segment lost 3 bases and the J segment 8 bases; nucleotides outside the gene matches: 10. CDR1 and CDR2 (germline): SGHAT, FQNNGV.

The V gene is TRBV5-5, the J gene TRBJ2-3; 7 bases map to TRBD2. Trimming cost V 4 bases and J 0 bases; bases outside gene matches: 14. Germline V gene sequence: CDR1 SGHKS, CDR2 YYEKEE (reference sequence). The CDR3 has 18 residues. Written as DNA, the CDR3 is TGTGCCAGCAGCCCAATATTAAATCTAGCGGCTAGCACAGATACGCAGTATTTT. Its protein product is CASSPILNLAASTDTQYF.

This clone has a single count. The chain is built from TRBV9 and TRBJ2-3; D gene uncertain. The CDR3 sequence is 16 residues long. V was clipped by 3 bases and J by 2 bases, with 16 bases between them. Germline V gene sequence: CDR1 SGDLS, CDR2 YYNGEE. CDR3 region: CASSASFRLITDTQYF. Written as DNA, the CDR3 is TGTGCCAGCAGCGCCAGTTTCCGACTGATCACAGATACGCAGTATTTT.

The J gene is TRBJ1-1, the V gene TRBV27, with TRBD1 matching over 9 bases. Trimming cost V 7 bases and J 5 bases; bases outside gene matches: 11. Germline CDR1 MNHEY, CDR2 SMNVEV (reference sequence). The CDR3 is made up of 15 amino acids. The CDR3 coding sequence is TGTGCCAGCACCCTGACAGGGGGTCTCCGGACTGAAGCTTTCTTT. The encoded protein is CASTLTGGLRTEAFF.

The V gene is TRBV4-1, the J gene TRBJ2-7; 12 bases align to TRBD2. There are 18 residues in the CDR3. Germline CDR1 and CDR2: MGHRA and YSYEKL. J was trimmed by 1 base and V by 1 base; bases with no gene match: 8. The CDR3 here is CASSQGRLAGGRSYEQYF. The CDR3 coding sequence is TGCGCCAGCAGCCAAGGACGGCTAGCGGGAGGGAGGTCCTACGAGCAGTACTTC.

The J gene is TRBJ1-4, the V gene TRBV30, with unresolved D. From germline, CDR1 is GTSNPN and CDR2 SVGIG (reference sequence). Deletions cut 3 bases from V and 4 bases from J, with 12 bases between. This CDR3 is 14 amino acids long. The chain's CDR3 is CAWSVSSNNEKLFF. The DNA for the CDR3 is TGTGCCTGGAGCGTCAGCAGCAATAATGAAAAACTGTTTTTT.

The J gene is TRBJ2-1, the V gene TRBV4-1, with D unclear. V lost 2 bases and J 2 bases, leaving 10 bases between the germline ends. The germline V gene encodes CDR1 MGHRA and CDR2 YSYEKL. The CDR3 covers 15 residues. The CDR3 spells CASSQTQATYNEQFF. CDR3 DNA sequence: TGCGCCAGCAGCCAAACTCAGGCCACCTACAATGAGCAGTTCTTC.

The DNA of the CDR3 is TGCGCCAGCAGTCAATGGACGGACAGGGCAGTATATGGCTACACCTTC. Translated: CASSQWTDRAVYGYTF. The rearrangement links TRBV23-1 to TRBJ1-2; 8 positions agree with TRBD1. TRBV23-1 is annotated as an ORF whose role is uncertain. V was clipped by 1 base and J by 5 bases; unmatched bases: 9. The CDR3 runs to 16 residues.

This clone showed up just a few times. J is TRBJ2-2 and V is TRBV14; D remains unclear. CDR3 length equals 14 residues. Trimming pared 0 bases from V and 5 bases from J, leaving 7 bases between. Germline V gene data show CDR1 as SGHDN and CDR2 as FVKESK. The CDR3 region is CASSQESRTGELFF. CDR3 DNA: TGTGCCAGCAGCCAAGAGTCGCGGACCGGGGAGCTGTTTTTT. The whole variable domain, remainder taken from reference TRBV14 and TRBJ2-2, is EAGVTQFPSHSVIEKGQTVTLRCDPISGHDNLYWYRRVMGKEIKFLLHFVKESKQDESGMPNNRFLAERTGGTYSTLKVQPAELEDSGVYFCASSQESRTGELFFGEGSRLTVL.

CDR3 sequence: CASSPLQGFSTDTQYF. The CDR3 DNA is TGTGCCAGCAGCCCACTACAGGGTTTTAGCACAGATACGCAGTATTTT. This chain joins TRBV11-1 and TRBJ2-3, with D perhaps matching TRBD1 (6 bases). The CDR3 totals 16 residues. Germline V gene sequence: CDR1 SGHAT, CDR2 FQDESV (reference sequence). Trimming shortened V by 5 bases and J by 0 bases, and 15 bases separated the two germline ends.

This chain uses TRBV18 with TRBJ2-3; 13 bases align to TRBD2. V lost 3 bases to trimming and J lost 4 bases; unmatched junction nucleotides: 10. The CDR3 has 18 residues. CDR1 and CDR2 (germline): KGHSH, LQKENI. CDR3 bases: TGTGCCAGCTCACCGAAGATAGGACTAGCGGGAGCAGCAGATACGCAGTATTTT. Translating gives CASSPKIGLAGAADTQYF. Full variable domain (missing parts from reference TRBV18 and TRBJ2-3): NAGVMQNPRHLVRRRGQEARLRCSPMKGHSHVYWYRQLPEEGLKFMVYLQKENIIDESGMPKERFSAEFPKEGPSILRIQQVVRGDSAAYFCASSPKIGLAGAADTQYFGPGTRLTVL.

The chain recombines TRBV2 with TRBJ2-7; no clear D. The germline gives CDR1 SNHLY, CDR2 FYNNEI. This CDR3 region has 14 residues. The V and J ends lost 2 bases and 1 base respectively, with 9 bases between them. CDR3 coding DNA: TGTGCCAGCAGTGAATCCCGGTTATCCTACGAGCAGTACTTC. This gives the protein CASSESRLSYEQYF.

This clone was detected a few times. This chain joins TRBV11-2 and TRBJ2-7; D remains unclear. The CDR3 spans 14 residues. Germline CDR1 and CDR2: SGHAT and FQNNGV. Trimming removed 1 base at V and 0 bases at J, with 7 bases between. CDR3 region: CASSLGAGSYEQYF. CDR3 DNA sequence: TGTGCCAGCAGCTTAGGGGCTGGCTCCTACGAGCAGTACTTC.

This clone has only one observation. This chain links TRBV15 with TRBJ2-1; 12 bases line up with TRBD2. With 3 bases clipped from V and 4 bases from J, the junction kept 4 bases outside the gene matches. This CDR3 is 16 amino acids long. Germline V lookup: CDR1 LNHNV, CDR2 YYDKDF (reference sequence). CDR3 coding DNA: TGTGCCACCAGCAGTAGAACTAGCGGGGGGTACAATGAGCAGTTCTTC. It specifies CATSSRTSGGYNEQFF. The variable domain in full, completed from reference TRBV15 and TRBJ2-1, reads DAMVIQNPRYQVTQFGKPVTLSCSQTLNHNVMYWYQQKSSQAPKLLFHYYDKDFNNEADTPDNFQSRRPNTSFCFLDIRSPGLGDTAMYLCATSSRTSGGYNEQFFGPGTRLTVL.

The CDR3 is CASSPGYPGGETQYF. The CDR3 DNA sequence: TGTGCCAGCAGCCCAGGGTATCCGGGCGGAGAGACCCAGTACTTC. The J gene is TRBJ2-5, the V gene TRBV7-2; D is possibly TRBD1 (5 bases). Germline V CDR1 and CDR2: SGHTA, FQGNSA. Trimming pared 5 bases from V and 4 bases from J, leaving 17 bases between. This CDR3 is 15 amino acids long.

This clone was observed a handful of times. This chain uses TRBV6-5 with TRBJ2-5; D is unresolved. CDR1 and CDR2 (germline): MNHEY, SVGAGI. This CDR3 region has 13 residues. Trimming pared 4 bases from V and 1 base from J, leaving 7 bases between. In nucleotides, the CDR3 is TGTGCCAGCAGTTTGACCAGCCAAGAGACCCAGTACTTC. This gives the protein CASSLTSQETQYF.

This chain joins TRBV7-2 and TRBJ2-2; TRBD2 is a possible D gene (6 bases). Germline V lookup: CDR1 SGHTA, CDR2 FQGNSA. This CDR3 comprises 15 residues. V lost 4 bases to trimming and J lost 3 bases, with 12 bases between them. The CDR3 DNA reads TGTGCCAGCAGCTCCCGACTAGGTCACACCGGGGAGCTGTTTTTT. Translation: CASSSRLGHTGELFF.

The V gene is TRBV2, the J gene TRBJ2-2, with a possible D match to TRBD1 (5 bases). The CDR3 length is 14 residues. V was shortened by 9 bases and J by 1 base, with 12 bases between the two germline ends. CDR1 SNHLY and CDR2 FYNNEI come from the germline V gene. The CDR3 loop reads CARGVDQNTGELFF. The DNA of the CDR3 is TGTGCCAGAGGGGTAGATCAGAACACCGGGGAGCTGTTTTTT.

The rearrangement uses TRBV5-1 and TRBJ2-7; possibly TRBD2 for D (6 bases). V lost 0 bases, J lost 3 bases, and 13 bases lay in between. Per germline, CDR1 SGHRS and CDR2 YFSETQ. The CDR3 consists of 15 residues. This CDR3 reads CASSLAIGRLYEQYF. In DNA, the CDR3 is TGCGCCAGCAGCTTGGCAATAGGGAGGCTCTACGAGCAGTACTTC.